The clone carrying this T cell receptor (beta chain) was counted once. The protocol was immunoSEQ multiplex PCR, while the TCRdb copy is restricted to in-frame clones and leaves out a portion. Among roughly 73,000 clones listed, around nine tenths were seen once. These data originate in a study of blood T cell repertoires in COVID-19. CDR1 and CDR2 from the germline V gene are MNHEY and SVGAGI. This CDR3 is 14 amino acids long. The ends were cut back, 7 bases at V and 7 bases at J, with 17 bases in the middle. The source material was peripheral blood. The V gene is TRBV6-5, the J gene TRBJ1-5; D may be TRBD1 (5 bases). The clonotype originates from a woman aged 80 or older with active or convalescent COVID-19. The CDR3 DNA sequence: TGTGCCAGCAATCGAGGGGAGGTCGGACAGCCCCAGCATTTT. It is translated as CASNRGEVGQPQHF.